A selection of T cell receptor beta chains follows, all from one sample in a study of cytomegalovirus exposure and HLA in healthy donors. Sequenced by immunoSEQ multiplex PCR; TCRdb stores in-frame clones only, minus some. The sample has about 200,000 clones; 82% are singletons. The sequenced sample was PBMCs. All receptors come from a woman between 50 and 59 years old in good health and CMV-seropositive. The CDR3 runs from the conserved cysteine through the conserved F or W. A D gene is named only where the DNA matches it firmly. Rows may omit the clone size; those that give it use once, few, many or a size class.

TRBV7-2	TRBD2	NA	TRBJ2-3	CASSVTSGGAFTDTQYF	TGTGCCAGCAGCGTAACTAGCGGGGGGGCTTTTACAGATACGCAGTATTTT
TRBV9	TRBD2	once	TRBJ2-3	CASSIRGRGADTQYF	TGTGCCAGCAGCATTAGAGGGCGGGGGGCAGATACGCAGTATTTT
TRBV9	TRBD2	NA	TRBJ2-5	CASSYGGAAQETQYF	TGTGCCAGCAGCTACGGGGGGGCAGCCCAAGAGACCCAGTACTTC
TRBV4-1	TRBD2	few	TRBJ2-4	CASSLGPGGELAKNIQYF	TGCGCCAGCAGCCTCGGCCCTGGGGGGGAGTTAGCCAAAAACATTCAGTACTTC
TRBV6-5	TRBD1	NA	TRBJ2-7	CASSHHRGYEQYF	TGTGCCAGCAGTCACCACAGGGGCTACGAGCAGTACTTC
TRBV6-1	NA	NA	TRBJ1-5	CASSDVAWQPQHF	TGTGCCAGCAGTGATGTGGCTTGGCAGCCCCAGCATTTT
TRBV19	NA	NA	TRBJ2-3	CAISEASTDTQYF	TGTGCCATCTCAGAGGCTAGCACAGATACGCAGTATTTT
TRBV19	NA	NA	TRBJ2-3	CASSPSVGTDTQYF	TGTGCCAGTAGTCCTAGCGTTGGCACAGATACGCAGTATTTT
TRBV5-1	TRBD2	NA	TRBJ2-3	CASSLAAGGADTQYF	TGCGCCAGCAGCTTGGCTGCGGGAGGAGCAGATACGCAGTATTTT
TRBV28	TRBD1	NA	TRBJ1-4	CASSPTGEYEKLFF	TGTGCCAGCAGTCCCACAGGGGAATATGAAAAACTGTTTTTT
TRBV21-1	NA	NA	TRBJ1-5	CASSKRPVGQGSYQPQHF	NA
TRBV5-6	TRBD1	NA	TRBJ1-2	CASSLGTGVNRGYTF	TGTGCCAGCAGCTTGGGGACAGGGGTGAATCGGGGCTACACCTTC
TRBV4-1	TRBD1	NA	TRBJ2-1	CASSLDSAWTGRFNNEQFF	TGCGCCAGCAGCCTCGATTCCGCTTGGACAGGGCGATTTAACAATGAGCAGTTCTTC
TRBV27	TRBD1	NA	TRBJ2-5	CASSGQGAWETQYF	TGTGCCAGCAGTGGGCAGGGGGCCTGGGAGACCCAGTACTTC
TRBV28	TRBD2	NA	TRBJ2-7	CASSPGLVGSYGQYF	TGTGCCAGCAGCCCTGGACTAGTTGGGTCCTACGGGCAGTACTTC
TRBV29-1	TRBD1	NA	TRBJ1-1	CSVDRQGFTEAFF	TGCAGCGTTGATAGACAGGGCTTCACTGAAGCTTTCTTT
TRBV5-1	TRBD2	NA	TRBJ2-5	CASSPYWDASGRDETQYF	TGCGCCAGCAGCCCATATTGGGATGCTAGCGGGAGGGACGAGACCCAGTACTTC
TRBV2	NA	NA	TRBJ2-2	CASNPATGRTGELFF	TGTGCCAGCAACCCGGCGACAGGGAGGACCGGGGAGCTGTTTTTT
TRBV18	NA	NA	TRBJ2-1	CASSRSPGKGDLNEQFF	TGTGCCAGCTCACGCAGCCCGGGGAAGGGGGATCTCAATGAGCAGTTCTTC
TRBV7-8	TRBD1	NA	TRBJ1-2	CASSPSTGNYGYTF	TGTGCCAGCAGCCCTTCGACAGGGAACTATGGCTACACCTTC
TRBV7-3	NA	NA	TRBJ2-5	CASSLGALGALQETQYF	TGTGCCAGCAGCCTAGGGGCCTTAGGGGCGTTACAAGAGACCCAGTACTTC
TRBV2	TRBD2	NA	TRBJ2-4	CASSPLGGGAENIQYF	TGTGCCAGCAGCCCGCTCGGGGGGGGCGCGGAAAACATTCAGTACTTC
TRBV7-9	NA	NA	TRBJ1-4	CASSLGRGRGTNEKLFF	TGTGCCAGCAGCTTAGGGCGCGGCAGGGGAACTAATGAAAAACTGTTTTTT
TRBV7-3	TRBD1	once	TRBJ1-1	CASRRDRNTEAFF	TGTGCCAGCAGGCGGGACAGAAACACTGAAGCTTTCTTT
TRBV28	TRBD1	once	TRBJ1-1	CASSRGDSPTEAFF	TGTGCCAGCAGCAGGGGGGACAGTCCCACTGAAGCTTTCTTT
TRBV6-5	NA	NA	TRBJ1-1	CASRAAGGDTEAFF	TGTGCCAGCAGAGCTGCCGGGGGGGACACTGAAGCTTTCTTT
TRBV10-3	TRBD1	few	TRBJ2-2	CAIRTGYSGELFF	TGTGCCATCAGGACAGGGTACTCCGGGGAGCTGTTTTTT